The 7 T cell receptor beta chains presented below share a single source sample, sequenced in a study of Graves' ophthalmopathy and Graves' hyperthyroidism. RNA transcripts provided the template for amplifying TCR beta CDR3 regions. HTBI-primed RT-PCR formed the first round, and a multiplex PCR formed the second. Using its own MiXCR run on the multiplex PCR reads, TCRdb lists one record per CDR3 protein. The data show approximately 500,000 distinct CDR3 sequences, with roughly 14% seen just once and about 10% held by the top ten. The sequenced sample consisted of blood. These receptor sequences come from a woman in her twenties or thirties with Graves' ophthalmopathy.

The genes are TRBV19 and TRBJ1-1; the D is unclear. Germline CDR1 is LNHDA and CDR2 is SQIVND (reference sequence). Trimming cost V 10 bases and J 5 bases, with 17 bases left between them. The CDR3 runs 13 residues. This CDR3 reads CATIPSSRTEAFF. For the CDR3, the DNA is TGTGCCACCATCCCCTCTTCACGGACTGAAGCTTTCTTT.

This clonotype was counted ten times or more. V is TRBV5-1 and J is TRBJ2-4; TRBD2 is a possible D gene (7 bases). The CDR3 spans 13 residues. Trimming removed 7 bases from V and 7 bases from J, with 15 bases in between. Germline V gives CDR1 SGHRS, CDR2 YFSETQ. The CDR3, as DNA: TGCGCCAGCTCTAAAGGGGGGGAGAACATTCAGTACTTC. This encodes CASSKGGENIQYF.

This clonotype showed up just a few times. This chain links TRBV12-3 or TRBV12-4 with TRBJ2-2; TRBD1 aligns across 11 bases. Germline trimming cut 5 bases from V and 3 bases from J; bases unmatched to any gene: 8. The CDR3 is made up of 17 amino acids. The CDR3 sequence: CASSPRDRGLDTGELFF. In DNA form, the CDR3 reads TGTGCCAGCAGTCCACGGGACAGGGGGTTGGACACCGGGGAGCTGTTTTTT.

The chain couples TRBV6-1 to TRBJ2-7, with D possibly TRBD2 on 5 matching bases. The CDR3 covers 14 residues. V dropped 4 bases and J dropped 3 bases, with 13 bases sitting between them. Germline loops: CDR1 MNHNS, CDR2 SASEGT. CDR3 in amino acids: CASSVREIHYEQYF. For the CDR3, the DNA is TGTGCCAGCAGTGTTAGGGAGATTCACTACGAGCAGTACTTC.

Details on this clonotype: Since a much larger clone is just one base distant, this may be a read error. The chain carries TRBV29-1 and TRBJ2-5; 9 nucleotides agree with TRBD2. The J segment lost 9 bases and the V segment lost 4 bases, leaving 12 bases of the junction unmatched. CDR3 length equals 14 residues. Germline lookup yields CDR1 SQVTM and CDR2 ANQGSEA. CDR3 amino acids: CSVARRLAVEAQYF. For the CDR3, the DNA is TGCAGCGTTGCTCGAAGACTAGCGGTGGAGGCCCAGTACTTC.

This clonotype was detected ten times or more. This chain connects TRBV6-5 to TRBJ2-3, with 9 bases identical to TRBD2. Per germline, CDR1 MNHEY and CDR2 SVGAGI. The CDR3 is 15 amino acids. Losses at the gene ends were 4 bases for V and 4 bases for J; bases not matched to a gene: 6. CDR3 loop: CASSLAGVFADTQYF. The CDR3 nucleotides are TGTGCCAGCAGTTTAGCGGGAGTTTTTGCAGATACGCAGTATTTT.

This clonotype came up many times. This chain links TRBV7-3 with TRBJ1-2; D is possibly TRBD1 (6 bases). V lost 5 bases to trimming and J lost 6 bases, with 16 bases between them. Germline CDR1 and CDR2: SGHTA and FQGTGA. The CDR3 is 14 residues long. This CDR3 is CASSLVRGVDGYTF. The CDR3 coding sequence is TGTGCCAGCAGCCTGGTGAGGGGGGTTGATGGCTACACCTTC.